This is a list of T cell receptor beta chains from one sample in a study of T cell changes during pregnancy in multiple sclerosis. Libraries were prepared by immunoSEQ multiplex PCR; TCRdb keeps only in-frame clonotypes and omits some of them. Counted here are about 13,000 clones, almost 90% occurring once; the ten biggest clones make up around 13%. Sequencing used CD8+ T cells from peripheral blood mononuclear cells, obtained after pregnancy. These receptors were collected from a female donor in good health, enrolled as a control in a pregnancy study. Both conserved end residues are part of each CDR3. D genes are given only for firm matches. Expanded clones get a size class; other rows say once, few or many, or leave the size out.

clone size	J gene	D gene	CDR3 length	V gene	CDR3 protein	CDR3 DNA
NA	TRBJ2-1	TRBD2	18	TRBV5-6	CASSFTSGRISAYNEQFF	TGTGCCAGCAGCTTCACTAGCGGGAGGATAAGCGCCTACAATGAGCAGTTCTTC
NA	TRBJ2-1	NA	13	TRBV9	CASSVADYDEQFF	TGTGCCAGCAGCGTAGCGGACTATGATGAGCAGTTCTTC
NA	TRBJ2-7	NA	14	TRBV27	CASSLNWGPAEQYF	TGTGCCAGCAGCTTAAATTGGGGGCCCGCCGAGCAGTACTTC
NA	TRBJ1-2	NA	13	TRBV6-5	CASSYNRVYGYTF	TGTGCCAGCAGTTACAACAGGGTCTATGGCTACACCTTC
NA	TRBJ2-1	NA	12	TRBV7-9	CASSTGIGEQFF	TGTGCCAGCAGCACCGGTATTGGTGAGCAGTTCTTC
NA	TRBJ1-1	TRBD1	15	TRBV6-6	CASSSQGADYTEAFF	TGTGCCAGCAGCTCCCAGGGGGCGGATTATACTGAAGCTTTCTTT
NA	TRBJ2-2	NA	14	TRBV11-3	CASSLVYDTGELFF	TGTGCCAGCAGCTTGGTCTATGACACCGGGGAGCTGTTTTTT
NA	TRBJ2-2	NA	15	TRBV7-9	CASSLWQANTGELFF	TGTGCCAGCAGCTTATGGCAGGCTAACACCGGGGAGCTGTTTTTT
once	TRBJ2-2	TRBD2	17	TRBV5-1	CASSPDLSGGNTGELFF	TGCGCCAGCAGCCCAGACCTTAGCGGGGGGAACACCGGGGAGCTGTTTTTT
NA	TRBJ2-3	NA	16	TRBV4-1	CASSQEVQGGTDTQYF	TGCGCCAGCAGCCAAGAGGTACAGGGTGGCACAGATACGCAGTATTTT
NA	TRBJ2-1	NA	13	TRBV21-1	CASDRATYNEQFF	TGTGCCAGCGACAGGGCGACCTACAATGAGCAGTTCTTC